Detailed here is one T cell receptor (beta chain). The antigen is undetermined. Using immunoSEQ multiplex PCR, the repertoire was profiled, and TCRdb retains in-frame clones only, with some absent. The sample lists under 85,000 clones, approximately 78% occurring once. Mismatch repair deficiency was confirmed in all patients, by PCR or immunohistochemistry. This entry belongs to a study of PD-1 blockade in mismatch repair-deficient tumors. As for the study in general: Enrolled about 2013-2016, patients had progressing, pretreated mismatch repair-deficient cancers of around 12 types. The study, taken as a whole, reports: Tumor-resident clones, often undetectable pretreatment in blood, expanded then contracted after pembrolizumab.

CDR1 MGHDK and CDR2 SYGVNS come from the germline V gene. The germline V and J ends were trimmed by 5 bases and 1 base, with 12 bases remaining between them. CDR3 size: 15 residues. This sequence joins TRBV25-1 and TRBJ2-1; D could derive from TRBD1 or TRBD2 (5 bases each). The origin of this receptor is an adult with mismatch repair-deficient cancer. Sequencing was performed on peripheral blood, taken 2 weeks after starting pembrolizumab. CDR3 DNA sequence: TGTGCCAGCAGTCATAGGGACGGGTCCTACAATGAGCAGTTCTTC. This encodes CASSHRDGSYNEQFF.